The 11 T cell receptor beta chains presented below share a single source sample, sequenced in a study of Ad26.COV2.S vaccination and SARS-CoV-2 variants. Using immunoSEQ multiplex PCR, the repertoire was profiled, and TCRdb retains in-frame clones only, with some absent. Of some 270,000 clones in the sample, approximately 88% were seen once. Treatment described: around 19 received Ad26.COV2.S at low or high dose, single or two shots; 5 received placebo; per-sample allocation not given. All samples were drawn on day 63, counting from the first vaccine or placebo injection. Here the sequenced sample was peripheral blood, taken in a trial of Ad26.COV2.S vaccine versus placebo. The receptors stem from a person aged 18 to 65 who received the Ad26.COV2.S COVID-19 vaccine or a placebo.

The chain carries TRBV24-1 and TRBJ2-1; TRBD2 matches at 8 bases. Trimming took 0 bases from V and 6 from J; bases not matched to a gene: 3. There are 15 residues in the CDR3. Germline CDR1 and CDR2: KGHDR and SFDVKD. The CDR3 DNA reads as TGTGCCACCAGTGATTTGACGGGAGGGCTCAATGAGCAGTTCTTC. Its translation is CATSDLTGGLNEQFF.

This clone was recorded a few times. The chain uses TRBV4-3 and TRBJ1-3; D not certain. Germline V CDR1 and CDR2: LGHNA, YSLEER. With 1 base removed from V and 0 bases from J, the gap between germline ends came to 10 bases. The CDR3 runs 16 residues. The CDR3 here is CASSQGQDFSGNTIYF. DNA of the CDR3: TGCGCCAGCAGCCAAGGGCAGGACTTCTCTGGAAACACCATATATTTT.

This clone came up once. This chain links TRBV11-2 with TRBJ1-4, with 9 bases that match TRBD1. The CDR3 extends over 15 amino acids. Germline CDR1 and CDR2: SGHAT and FQNNGV. With V trimmed by 1 base and J by 7 bases, 4 bases remained unmatched. CDR3 sequence: CASSLGDRDVEKLFF. As DNA, the CDR3 is TGTGCCAGCAGCTTAGGGGACAGGGATGTTGAAAAACTGTTTTTT. Together with reference TRBV11-2 and TRBJ1-4, the CDR3 gives the full variable domain: EAGVAQSPRYKIIEKRQSVAFWCNPISGHATLYWYQQILGQGPKLLIQFQNNGVVDDSQLPKDRFSAERLKGVDSTLKIQPAKLEDSAVYLCASSLGDRDVEKLFFGSGTQLSVL.

The gene calls are TRBV4-3 and TRBJ1-1; TRBD1 agrees at 7 bases. This CDR3 contains 12 residues. V was clipped by 0 bases and J by 10 bases; unmatched bases: 2. Germline-derived CDR1 and CDR2 are LGHNA and YSLEER. CDR3: CASSQDNRGAFF. The CDR3 region has the DNA TGCGCCAGCAGCCAAGATAACAGGGGAGCTTTCTTT.

The chain is built from TRBV3-1 (or the pseudogene TRBV3-2) and TRBJ1-1; D is undetermined. This CDR3 region has 14 residues. The ends were cut back, 1 base at V and 0 bases at J, with 6 bases in the middle. The V gene's germline CDR1 is LGHDT and CDR2 YNNKEL (reference sequence). The CDR3 sequence: CASSQGGMNTEAFF. Written as DNA, the CDR3 is TGTGCCAGCAGCCAAGGGGGTATGAACACTGAAGCTTTCTTT.

This chain joins TRBV2 and TRBJ1-2; no clear D. The CDR3 spans 12 residues. Germline V gene lookup returns CDR1 SNHLY and CDR2 FYNNEI. Between the trimmed V and J ends, which lost 6 bases and 2 bases, there was a span of 7 bases. The CDR3 loop reads CASRGDNYGYTF. CDR3 coding DNA: TGTGCCAGCAGGGGTGACAACTATGGCTACACCTTC. Using reference TRBV2 and TRBJ1-2 for the parts outside the CDR3, the full variable domain is EPEVTQTPSHQVTQMGQEVILRCVPISNHLYFYWYRQILGQKVEFLVSFYNNEISEKSEIFDDQFSVERPDGSNFTLKIRSTKLEDSAMYFCASRGDNYGYTFGSGTRLTVV.

This chain links TRBV27 with TRBJ1-2; 7 bases map to TRBD1. Germline V CDR1 and CDR2: MNHEY, SMNVEV (reference sequence). V shed 2 bases and J 7 bases; nucleotides not matched to a gene: 7. The CDR3 is 14 residues long. The CDR3 DNA is TGTGCCAGCAGTTTAGGGTCGACAGGGATTGGCTACACCTTC. It translates to CASSLGSTGIGYTF.

V usage is TRBV7-2 and J usage is TRBJ2-5, with TRBD1 matching 10 bases. Germline V CDR1 and CDR2: SGHTA, FQGNSA. The CDR3 is 14 amino acids. J gave up 5 bases and V 0 bases, and 0 bases lay outside the gene matches. CDR3 sequence: CASSLAGQGETQYF. CDR3 sequence (DNA): TGTGCCAGCAGCTTAGCGGGACAGGGGGAGACCCAGTACTTC. Using reference TRBV7-2 and TRBJ2-5 for the parts outside the CDR3, the full variable domain is GAGVSQSPSNKVTEKGKDVELRCDPISGHTALYWYRQSLGQGLEFLIYFQGNSAPDKSGLPSDRFSAERTGGSVSTLTIQRTQQEDSAVYLCASSLAGQGETQYFGPGTRLLVL.

The chain couples TRBV2 to TRBJ1-5; no reliable D call. CDR3 length: 13 amino acids. V gave up 8 bases and J gave up 2 bases, with 10 bases separating them. Germline loops: CDR1 SNHLY, CDR2 FYNNEI. CDR3 sequence (DNA): TGTGCCAGCCATTCCACCGGCAATCAGCCCCAGCATTTT. Its protein product is CASHSTGNQPQHF.

The chain combines TRBV5-8 with TRBJ2-1; no clear D gene. CDR3 length equals 15 residues. Trimming pared 0 bases from V and 0 bases from J, leaving 7 bases between. Germline CDR1 and CDR2: SGHTS and YDEGEE. The CDR3 here is CASSLGGSSYNEQFF. The CDR3 DNA is TGTGCCAGCAGCTTGGGCGGCAGCTCCTACAATGAGCAGTTCTTC.

CDR3 in DNA: TGTGCCAGTGACGCCGACCATCGGACGGCCTCTGGAAACACCATATATTTT. It yields the protein CASDADHRTASGNTIYF. The chain has TRBV19 and TRBJ1-3; D is unresolved. The CDR3 length is 17 residues. Trimming shortened V by 8 bases and J by 0 bases, and 20 bases separated the two germline ends. Germline CDR1 and CDR2: LNHDA and SQIVND (reference sequence).